This paragraph reports one TCR beta chain. Its matching antigen is unknown. Only in-frame clones appear in the TCRdb table, and some are missing; sequencing was by immunoSEQ multiplex PCR. There are about 45,000 clones in the sample; around 84% occur only once, and less than 2.5% lies in the top ten. The data belong to a study of T cell clones after liver transplantation. Study-level background: Liver transplant recipients had immunosuppression withdrawal attempted within 2 years.

The CDR3 covers 15 residues. Germline V gene lookup returns CDR1 MNHEY and CDR2 SVGAGI. V shed 5 bases, J shed 0 bases, and the junction held 2 bases outside the gene matches. Points from the study as a whole: Post-transplant, graft-donor-reactive CD4 TCRbeta sequences in blood dropped significantly in most of the 8 subjects. Conclusions were preliminary, with small, heterogeneous patient groups.

Sequences were derived from CD4+ T cells from blood, sampled 24 months after liver transplant. The chain joins TRBV6-5 to TRBJ2-7; 12 bases map to TRBD2. The source of this sequence is a human patient who received a liver transplant. Some T cells may be transferred from the graft donor. The CDR3 coding sequence is TGTGCCAGCAGTCGGACTAGCGGGGTCTCCTACGAGCAGTACTTC. Its protein is CASSRTSGVSYEQYF.